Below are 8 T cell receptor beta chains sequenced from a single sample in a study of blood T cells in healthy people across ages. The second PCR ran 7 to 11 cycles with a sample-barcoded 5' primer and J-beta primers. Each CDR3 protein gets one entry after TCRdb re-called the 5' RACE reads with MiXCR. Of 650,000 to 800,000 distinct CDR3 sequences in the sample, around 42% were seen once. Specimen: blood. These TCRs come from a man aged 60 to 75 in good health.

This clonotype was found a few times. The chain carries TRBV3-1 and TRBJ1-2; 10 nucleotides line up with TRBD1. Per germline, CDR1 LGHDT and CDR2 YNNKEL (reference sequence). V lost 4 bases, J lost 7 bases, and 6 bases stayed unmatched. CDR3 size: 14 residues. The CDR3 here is CASSLRQGAGGYTF. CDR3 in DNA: TGTGCCAGCAGCCTCCGACAGGGGGCCGGTGGCTACACCTTC.

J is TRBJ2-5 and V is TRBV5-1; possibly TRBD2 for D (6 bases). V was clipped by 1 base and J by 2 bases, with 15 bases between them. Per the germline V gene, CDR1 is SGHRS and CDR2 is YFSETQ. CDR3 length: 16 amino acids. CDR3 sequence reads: CASSLTSLGWQETQYF. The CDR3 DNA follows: TGCGCCAGCAGCTTGACTAGCTTAGGGTGGCAAGAGACCCAGTACTTC.

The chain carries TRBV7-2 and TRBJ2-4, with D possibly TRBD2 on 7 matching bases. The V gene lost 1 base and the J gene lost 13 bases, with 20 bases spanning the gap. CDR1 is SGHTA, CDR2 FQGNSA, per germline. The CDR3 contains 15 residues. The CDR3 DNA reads TGTGCCAGCAGCTTAGGGGGGGGGCTCGCTTCAGAGCAGTACTTC. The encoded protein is CASSLGGGLASEQYF.

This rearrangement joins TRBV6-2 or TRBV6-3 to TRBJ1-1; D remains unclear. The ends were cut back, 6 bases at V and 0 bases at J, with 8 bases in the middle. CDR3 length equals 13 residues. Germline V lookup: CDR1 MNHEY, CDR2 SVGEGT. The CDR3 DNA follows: TGTGCCAGCAGGGTAAGCATGAACACTGAAGCTTTCTTT. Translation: CASRVSMNTEAFF.

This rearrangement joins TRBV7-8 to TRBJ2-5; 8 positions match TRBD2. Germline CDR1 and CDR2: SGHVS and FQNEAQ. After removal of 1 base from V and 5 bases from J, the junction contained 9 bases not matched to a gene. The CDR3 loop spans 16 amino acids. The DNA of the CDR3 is TGTGCCAGCAGCTTAGTTGAGACTAGCGACGCCGAGACCCAGTACTTC. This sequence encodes CASSLVETSDAETQYF.

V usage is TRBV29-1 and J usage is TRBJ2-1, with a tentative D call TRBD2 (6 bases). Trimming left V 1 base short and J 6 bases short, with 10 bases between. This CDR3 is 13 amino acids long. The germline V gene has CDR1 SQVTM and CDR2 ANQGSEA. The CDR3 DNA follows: TGCAGCGTTGAAGGGACTAAGGGCAATGAGCAGTTCTTC. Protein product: CSVEGTKGNEQFF.

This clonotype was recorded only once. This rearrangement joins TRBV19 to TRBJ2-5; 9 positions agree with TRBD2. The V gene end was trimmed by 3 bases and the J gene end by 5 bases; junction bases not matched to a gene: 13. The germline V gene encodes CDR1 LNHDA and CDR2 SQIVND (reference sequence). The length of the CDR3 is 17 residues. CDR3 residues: CASSIPTGAGGPETQYF. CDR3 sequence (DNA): TGTGCCAGTAGTATCCCCACCGGAGCGGGGGGCCCGGAGACCCAGTACTTC.

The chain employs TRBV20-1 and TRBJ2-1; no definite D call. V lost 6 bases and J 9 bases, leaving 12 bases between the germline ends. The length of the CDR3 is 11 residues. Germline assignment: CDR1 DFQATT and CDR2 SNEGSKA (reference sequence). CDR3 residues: CSAFRFVEQFF. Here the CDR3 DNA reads TGCAGTGCCTTTAGATTTGTTGAGCAGTTCTTC.